The 29 T cell receptor beta chains in this list originate from one sample, sequenced in a study of T cell repertoires in cytomegalovirus infection. TCRdb analysed the reads with MiXCR anew, one entry per CDR3 protein. The sample holds approximately 200,000 distinct CDR3 sequences; 28% are singletons and the top ten take approximately 30%. Sequenced input: PBMCs. Receptor source: a human donor in good health (CMV status not recorded). Some clones in this sample may be carry-over from other donors' samples.

This clonotype was found a few times. This rearrangement joins TRBV12-3 or TRBV12-4 to TRBJ2-3; no clear D gene. The CDR3 runs 15 residues. V lost 6 bases and J lost 0, with 13 bases in between. The CDR3 spells CASSLPQGSTDTQYF. DNA for the CDR3: TGTGCCAGCAGCCTACCCCAAGGTAGCACAGATACGCAGTATTTT.

This clonotype was detected only once. The chain employs TRBV5-1 and TRBJ1-1; D uncertain. CDR3 length: 14 residues. V was trimmed by 2 bases and J by 5 bases, leaving 13 bases between them. Germline values: CDR1 SGHRS, CDR2 YFSETQ. CDR3 region: CASSFGPRGTEAFF. The CDR3 nucleotides are TGCGCCAGCAGCTTCGGGCCGCGAGGGACTGAAGCTTTCTTT.

In this sample, this clonotype turned up once. This chain uses TRBV7-6 with TRBJ1-4, with D maybe TRBD1 (5 bases). Trimming removed 0 bases from V and 8 bases from J, with 16 bases in between. Germline assignment: CDR1 SGHVS and CDR2 FNYEAQ. The CDR3 has 16 amino acids. CDR3 amino acids: CASSLASGAPKEKLFF. The DNA of the CDR3 is TGTGCCAGCAGCTTAGCCTCCGGGGCCCCGAAAGAAAAACTGTTTTTT.

In this sample, this clonotype turned up once. V is TRBV29-1 and J is TRBJ1-5; D ambiguous. CDR3 size: 13 residues. Deletions cut 4 bases from V and 0 bases from J, with 7 bases between. The germline V gene has CDR1 SQVTM and CDR2 ANQGSEA. CDR3 region: CSVVWGSNQPQHF. CDR3 in DNA: TGCAGCGTTGTTTGGGGTAGCAATCAGCCCCAGCATTTT. The variable domain in full, with the rest retrieved from reference TRBV29-1 and TRBJ1-5, is SAVISQKPSRDICQRGTSLTIQCQVDSQVTMMFWYRQQPGQSLTLIATANQGSEATYESGFVIDKFPISRPNLTFSTLTVSNMSPEDSSIYLCSVVWGSNQPQHFGDGTRLSIL.

This clonotype has more than one count but fewer than ten. The V call is TRBV19, the J call TRBJ2-6; D is unclear. V gave up 8 bases and J gave up 4 bases, with 12 bases separating them. The CDR3 extends over 14 amino acids. Germline V gives CDR1 LNHDA, CDR2 SQIVND (reference sequence). The CDR3 nucleotides are TGTGCCAGTGAATCAACCACCGGGGCCAACGTCCTGACTTTC. Its protein is CASESTTGANVLTF.

There are many counts of this clonotype. The gene calls are TRBV7-2 and TRBJ1-2, with D unresolved. Germline V CDR1 and CDR2: SGHTA, FQGNSA. V was shortened by 5 bases and J by 4 bases, with 11 bases between the two germline ends. The CDR3 is 13 residues long. DNA for the CDR3: TGTGCCAGCAGCCCGGACTTCATCTATGGCTACACCTTC. Translated, it gives CASSPDFIYGYTF. The full variable domain, in which reference TRBV7-2 and TRBJ1-2 provide the parts outside the CDR3, is GAGVSQSPSNKVTEKGKDVELRCDPISGHTALYWYRQSLGQGLEFLIYFQGNSAPDKSGLPSDRFSAERTGGSVSTLTIQRTQQEDSAVYLCASSPDFIYGYTFGSGTRLTVV.

The chain joins TRBV5-1 to TRBJ2-2; perhaps TRBD1 as D (7 bases). Germline CDR1 and CDR2: SGHRS and YFSETQ. The CDR3 loop spans 18 amino acids. V was pared by 0 bases and J by 3 bases, with 18 bases between. The CDR3 loop is CASSLAGGGRGDTGELFF. CDR3 in DNA: TGCGCCAGCAGCTTGGCCGGAGGAGGCAGGGGGGACACCGGGGAGCTGTTTTTT.

To note about this clonotype: A read error may explain this, as a much larger clone is one base away. The chain joins TRBV9 to TRBJ2-1; D is ambiguous. Germline lookup yields CDR1 SGDLS and CDR2 YYNGEE. This CDR3 comprises 13 residues. This CDR3 is CASSLSEVNEPFF. DNA for the CDR3: TGTGCCAGCAGCCTCAGTGAGGTCAATGAGCCGTTCTTC.

V usage is TRBV6-8 and J usage is TRBJ2-2; D is unclear. Germline-derived CDR1 and CDR2 are MNHGY and SAAAGT. Between the trimmed V and J ends, which lost 0 bases and 0 bases, there was a span of 8 bases. The CDR3 is 16 amino acids. CDR3 coding DNA: TGTGCCAGCAGTTACTCTCCATATGCGAACACCGGGGAGCTGTTTTTT. This sequence encodes CASSYSPYANTGELFF.

This clonotype was picked up a small number of times. The rearrangement uses TRBV7-3 and TRBJ1-4; D is ambiguous. Germline-derived CDR1 and CDR2 are SGHTA and FQGTGA. Deletions cut 3 bases from V and 0 bases from J, with 14 bases between. This CDR3 is 17 amino acids long. As DNA, the CDR3 is TGTGCCAGCAGCTTTGGCCCCCGCGCCGCAACTAATGAAAAACTGTTTTTT. It translates to CASSFGPRAATNEKLFF.

This clonotype was seen only a few times. The chain employs TRBV28 and TRBJ1-5, with D tentatively TRBD1 (5 bases). V lost 3 bases to trimming and J lost 0 bases, with 18 bases between them. This CDR3 region has 18 residues. Germline V CDR1 and CDR2: MDHEN, SYDVKM. The CDR3 reads CASSLYREGHYSNQPQHF. The CDR3 nucleotides are TGTGCCAGCAGTTTGTATCGTGAGGGGCATTATAGCAATCAGCCCCAGCATTTT.

In its sample, this clonotype was seen many times. The J gene is TRBJ1-1, the V gene TRBV19; tentatively, D is TRBD1 (6 bases). The CDR3 is 15 amino acids. The ends were cut back, 3 bases at V and 1 base at J, with 12 bases in the middle. Germline CDR1 is LNHDA and CDR2 is SQIVND (reference sequence). CDR3 region: CASSIFGGRNTEAFF. The CDR3 region has the DNA TGTGCCAGTAGTATTTTTGGGGGCAGGAACACTGAAGCTTTCTTT.

This clonotype was detected a few times. This sequence joins TRBV10-3 and TRBJ2-2, with TRBD1 as a possible D gene (5 bases). Germline CDR1 is ENHRY and CDR2 is SYGVKD. The CDR3 loop spans 16 amino acids. V was trimmed by 0 bases and J by 2 bases, leaving 10 bases between them. This CDR3 reads CAISESRQLNTGELFF. The CDR3 bases are TGTGCCATCAGTGAGTCGAGACAGCTTAACACCGGGGAGCTGTTTTTT.

The V gene is TRBV11-1, the J gene TRBJ1-1; D ambiguous. This CDR3 contains 13 residues. With 3 bases removed from V and 3 bases from J, the gap between germline ends came to 8 bases. Germline CDR1 is SGHAT and CDR2 is FQDESV (reference sequence). In nucleotides, the CDR3 is TGTGCCAGCAGCTTTGGACGGGACACTGAAGCTTTCTTT. Protein product: CASSFGRDTEAFF.

This rearrangement joins TRBV13 to TRBJ2-7; D gene ambiguous. The germline CDR1 and CDR2 sequences are PRHDT and FYEKMQ (reference sequence). There are 14 residues in the CDR3. V shed 4 bases and J shed 3 bases, with 13 bases lying between them. The CDR3 region is CASSSRLGYYEQYF. CDR3 nucleotides: TGTGCCAGCAGCTCCCGACTGGGATACTACGAGCAGTACTTC.

The chain joins TRBV7-9 to TRBJ1-2, with TRBD1 as a possible D gene (5 bases). The germline CDR1 and CDR2 sequences are SEHNR and FQNEAQ (reference sequence). With 5 bases removed from V and 3 bases from J, the gap between germline ends came to 13 bases. This CDR3 has 14 amino acids. The CDR3 reads CASSTGGGHYGYTF. Here the CDR3 DNA reads TGTGCCAGCAGCACCGGTGGGGGTCACTATGGCTACACCTTC.

This clonotype was detected many times. The chain is built from TRBV7-8 and TRBJ1-1, with D maybe TRBD1 (5 bases). The germline V gene has CDR1 SGHVS and CDR2 FQNEAQ. The V end was cut by 6 bases, the J end by 5 bases, with 16 bases between. The length of the CDR3 is 14 residues. The CDR3 bases are TGTGCCAGCAGGTCCCAACGGGGGGGGACTGAAGCTTTCTTT. This codes for CASRSQRGGTEAFF.

V usage is TRBV4-3 and J usage is TRBJ2-7; D not certain. Germline CDR1 is LGHNA and CDR2 is YSLEER. The length of the CDR3 is 14 residues. The germline V and J ends were trimmed by 1 base and 2 bases, with 9 bases remaining between them. This chain's CDR3 is CASSQGGNAYEQYF. CDR3 nucleotide sequence: TGCGCCAGCAGCCAAGGGGGTAATGCCTACGAGCAGTACTTC.

The chain combines TRBV7-8 with TRBJ1-4; D uncertain. V lost 3 bases and J 7 bases, leaving 12 bases between the germline ends. The CDR3 runs to 14 residues. Germline CDR1 is SGHVS and CDR2 is FQNEAQ. The CDR3 DNA reads as TGTGCCAGCAGCTTCGACGGGCGAAGTGAAAAACTGTTTTTT. Translating it yields CASSFDGRSEKLFF.

This clonotype was counted between two and nine times. The chain employs TRBV6-6 and TRBJ2-3; weak D call: TRBD2 (6 bases). The length of the CDR3 is 17 residues. V was trimmed by 2 bases and J by 4 bases, leaving 19 bases between them. Germline V gene sequence: CDR1 MNHNY, CDR2 SVGAGI (reference sequence). This chain's CDR3 is CASSYGSTSNFADTQYF. The CDR3 bases are TGTGCCAGCAGTTACGGATCGACTAGTAATTTCGCAGATACGCAGTATTTT.

This clonotype was seen a handful of times. The chain links TRBV3-1 to TRBJ2-7; D unresolved. Trimming shortened V by 0 bases and J by 0 bases, and 15 bases separated the two germline ends. Germline CDR1 and CDR2: LGHDT and YNNKEL (reference sequence). The CDR3 extends over 17 amino acids. The CDR3 region has the DNA TGTGCCAGCAGCCAAGATGTGGGTTTTCCCAGCTCCTACGAGCAGTACTTC. Translation: CASSQDVGFPSSYEQYF.

This clonotype was counted between two and nine times. The rearrangement links TRBV12-3 or TRBV12-4 to TRBJ2-7; 8 bases match TRBD2. V lost 2 bases to trimming and J lost 6 bases; unmatched junction nucleotides: 6. This CDR3 is built from 14 residues. The chain's CDR3 is CASSLRGGLVEQYF. CDR3 bases: TGTGCCAGCAGTTTACGGGGGGGCCTCGTCGAGCAGTACTTC.

The rearrangement joins TRBV10-3 to TRBJ1-5, with D unclear. V lost 3 bases and J 0 bases, leaving 6 bases between the germline ends. The CDR3 totals 14 residues. Germline CDR1 reads ENHRY; CDR2 reads SYGVKD. This CDR3 reads CAISELYSNQPQHF. The CDR3 DNA follows: TGTGCCATCAGTGAATTGTATAGCAATCAGCCCCAGCATTTT.

About this clonotype: Compared with germline, one end of the junction differs, possibly owing to a read error. V and J are TRBV7-7 and TRBJ1-3, with D uncertain. The CDR3 spans 15 residues. Per germline, CDR1 SSHAT and CDR2 FNYEAQ (reference sequence). CDR3 sequence reads: CASSLGRSSGNTIYF. DNA for the CDR3: TGTGCTAGCAGCTTAGGACGGAGCTCTGGAAACACCATATATTTT.

This clonotype occurred a few times. The genes are TRBV18 and TRBJ1-2, with D hard to call. The germline V and J ends were trimmed by 2 bases and 8 bases, with 9 bases remaining between them. This CDR3 has 12 amino acids. The germline CDR1 and CDR2 sequences are KGHSH and LQKENI. The CDR3: CASSPEGGGYTF. The CDR3 DNA is TGTGCCAGCTCACCAGAGGGAGGAGGCTACACCTTC.

The gene calls are TRBV6-5 and TRBJ1-3; D gene ambiguous. Trimming pared 6 bases from V and 3 bases from J, leaving 15 bases between. The germline V gene has CDR1 MNHEY and CDR2 SVGAGI. The CDR3 extends over 15 amino acids. The CDR3: CASSRSGARGNTIYF. CDR3 DNA sequence: TGTGCCAGCAGCCGGTCGGGCGCGCGTGGAAACACCATATATTTT.

This clonotype was counted many times. This chain connects TRBV7-3 to TRBJ2-3; 8 bases agree with TRBD1. The V segment lost 4 bases and the J segment 6 bases; nucleotides outside the gene matches: 9. Looked up from germline, CDR1 is SGHTA and CDR2 is FQGTGA. There are 15 residues in the CDR3. The CDR3 DNA is TGTGCCAGCAGCTCCACTGGACAGGGATGGGATACGCAGTATTTT. Its protein is CASSSTGQGWDTQYF.

This clonotype was detected only a few times. The chain has TRBV19 and TRBJ1-4, with 8 bases matching TRBD1. This CDR3 is 13 amino acids long. Losses at the gene ends were 7 bases for V and 5 bases for J; bases not matched to a gene: 3. Per germline, CDR1 LNHDA and CDR2 SQIVND (reference sequence). CDR3 coding DNA: TGTGCCAGTAATCACAGGGGGAATGAAAAACTGTTTTTT. The encoded protein is CASNHRGNEKLFF.

This clonotype has more than one count but fewer than ten. The chain carries TRBV12-3 or TRBV12-4 and TRBJ1-3, with D unclear. The CDR3 covers 15 residues. The germline V and J ends were trimmed by 7 bases and 2 bases, with 15 bases remaining between them. CDR3 residues: CASTRWLGTGNTIYF. CDR3 sequence (DNA): TGTGCCAGCACCCGCTGGCTGGGAACTGGAAACACCATATATTTT.